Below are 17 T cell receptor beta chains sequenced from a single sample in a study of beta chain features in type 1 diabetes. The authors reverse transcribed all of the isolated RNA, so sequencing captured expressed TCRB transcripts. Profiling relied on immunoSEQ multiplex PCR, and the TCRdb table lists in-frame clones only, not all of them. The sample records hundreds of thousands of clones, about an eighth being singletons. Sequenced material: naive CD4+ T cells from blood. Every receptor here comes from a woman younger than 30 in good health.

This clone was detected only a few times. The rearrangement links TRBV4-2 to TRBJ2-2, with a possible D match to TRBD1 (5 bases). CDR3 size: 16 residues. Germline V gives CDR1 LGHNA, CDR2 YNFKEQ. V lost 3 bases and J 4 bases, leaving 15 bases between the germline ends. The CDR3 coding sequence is TGTGCCAGCAGCCAGAACAAGGGGCCGAGCACCGGGGAGCTGTTTTTT. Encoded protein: CASSQNKGPSTGELFF.

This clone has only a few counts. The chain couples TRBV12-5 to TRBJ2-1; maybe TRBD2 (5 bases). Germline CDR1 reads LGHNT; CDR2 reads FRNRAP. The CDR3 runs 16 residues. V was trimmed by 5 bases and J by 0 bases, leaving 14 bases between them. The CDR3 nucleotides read TGTGCTAGTGGTACTAGAGTATTAAGCTCCTACAATGAGCAGTTCTTC. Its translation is CASGTRVLSSYNEQFF.

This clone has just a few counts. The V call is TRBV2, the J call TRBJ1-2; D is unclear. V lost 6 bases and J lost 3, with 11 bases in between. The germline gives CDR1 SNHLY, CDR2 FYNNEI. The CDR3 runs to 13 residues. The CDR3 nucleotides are TGTGCCAGCAGAGTCAGAGACTACTATGGCTACACCTTC. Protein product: CASRVRDYYGYTF.

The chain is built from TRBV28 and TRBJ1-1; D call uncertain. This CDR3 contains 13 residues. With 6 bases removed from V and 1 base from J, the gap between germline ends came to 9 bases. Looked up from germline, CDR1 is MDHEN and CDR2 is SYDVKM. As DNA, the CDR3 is TGTGCCAGCAGAAACGGGCGGAACACTGAAGCTTTCTTT. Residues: CASRNGRNTEAFF.

Here the CDR3 reads CATSRVEDTQYF. CDR3 DNA sequence: TGTGCCACCAGCAGAGTTGAAGATACGCAGTATTTT. The V and J genes are TRBV15 and TRBJ2-3; D not certain. CDR3 size: 12 residues. From germline, CDR1 is LNHNV and CDR2 YYDKDF (reference sequence). Trimming stripped 1 base from V and 5 bases from J, with 4 bases between.

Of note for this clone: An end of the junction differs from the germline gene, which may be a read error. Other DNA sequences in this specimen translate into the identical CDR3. This chain's CDR3 is CAIRQGTDTQYF. The CDR3 DNA sequence: TGTGCTATCAGACAGGGAACCGATACGCAGTATTTT. This chain connects TRBV10-3 to TRBJ2-3; 7 bases fit TRBD1. This CDR3 is built from 12 residues. The germline V gene encodes CDR1 ENHRY and CDR2 SYGVKD.

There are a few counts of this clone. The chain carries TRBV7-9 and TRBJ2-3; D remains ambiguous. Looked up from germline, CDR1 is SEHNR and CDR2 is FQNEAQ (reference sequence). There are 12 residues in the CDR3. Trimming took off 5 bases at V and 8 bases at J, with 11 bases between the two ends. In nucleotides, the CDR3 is TGTGCCAGCAGCCTAAGCTCAGCTACGCAGTATTTT. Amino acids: CASSLSSATQYF. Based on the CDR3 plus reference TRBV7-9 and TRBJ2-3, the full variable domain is DTGVSQNPRHKITKRGQNVTFRCDPISEHNRLYWYRQTLGQGPEFLTYFQNEAQLEKSRLLSDRFSAERPKGSFSTLEIQRTEQGDSAMYLCASSLSSATQYFGPGTRLTVL.

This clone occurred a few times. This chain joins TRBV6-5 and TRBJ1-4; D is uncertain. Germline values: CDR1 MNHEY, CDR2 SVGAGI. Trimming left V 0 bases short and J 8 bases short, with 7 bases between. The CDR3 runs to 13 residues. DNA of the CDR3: TGTGCCAGCAGTTACTCGATTAACGAAAAACTGTTTTTT. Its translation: CASSYSINEKLFF.

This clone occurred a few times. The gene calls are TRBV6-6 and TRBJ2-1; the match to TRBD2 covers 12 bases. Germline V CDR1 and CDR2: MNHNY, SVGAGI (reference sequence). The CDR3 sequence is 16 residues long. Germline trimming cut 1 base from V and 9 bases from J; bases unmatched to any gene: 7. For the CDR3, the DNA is TGTGCCAGCAGTTACTTGAGACTAGCGGGGGATGGTGAGCAGTTCTTC. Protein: CASSYLRLAGDGEQFF.

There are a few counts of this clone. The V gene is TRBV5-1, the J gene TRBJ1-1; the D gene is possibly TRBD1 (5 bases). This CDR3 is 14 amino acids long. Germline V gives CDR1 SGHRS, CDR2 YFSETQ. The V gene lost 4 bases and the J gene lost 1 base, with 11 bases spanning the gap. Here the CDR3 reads CASSKGDGNTEAFF. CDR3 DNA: TGCGCCAGCAGCAAAGGGGACGGGAACACTGAAGCTTTCTTT.

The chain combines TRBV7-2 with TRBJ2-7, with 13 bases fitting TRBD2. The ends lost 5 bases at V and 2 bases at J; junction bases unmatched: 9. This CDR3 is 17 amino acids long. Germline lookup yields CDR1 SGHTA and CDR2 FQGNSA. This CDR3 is CASSRATTSGRTYEQYF. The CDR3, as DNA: TGTGCCAGCAGCCGCGCCACGACTAGCGGGAGGACCTACGAGCAGTACTTC.

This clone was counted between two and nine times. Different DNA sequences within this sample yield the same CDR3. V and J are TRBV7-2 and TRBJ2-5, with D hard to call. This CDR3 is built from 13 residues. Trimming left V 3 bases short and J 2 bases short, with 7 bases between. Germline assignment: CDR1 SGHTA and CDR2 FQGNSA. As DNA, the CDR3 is TGTGCCAGCAGCTTCTACAGACAAGAGACCCAGTACTTC. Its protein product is CASSFYRQETQYF.

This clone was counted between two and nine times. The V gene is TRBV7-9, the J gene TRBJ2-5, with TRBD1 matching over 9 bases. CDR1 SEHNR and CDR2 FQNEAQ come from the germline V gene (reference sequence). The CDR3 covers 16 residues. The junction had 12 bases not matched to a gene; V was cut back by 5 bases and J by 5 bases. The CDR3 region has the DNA TGTGCCAGCAGCATAGGGGATGGACAGGGGTCCGAGACCCAGTACTTC. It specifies CASSIGDGQGSETQYF.

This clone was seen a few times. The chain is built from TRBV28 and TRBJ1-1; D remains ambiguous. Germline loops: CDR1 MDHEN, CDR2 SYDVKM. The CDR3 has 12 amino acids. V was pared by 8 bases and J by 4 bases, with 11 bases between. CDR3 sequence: CASRSGSTEAFF. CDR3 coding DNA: TGTGCCAGCCGTAGTGGTAGCACTGAAGCTTTCTTT.

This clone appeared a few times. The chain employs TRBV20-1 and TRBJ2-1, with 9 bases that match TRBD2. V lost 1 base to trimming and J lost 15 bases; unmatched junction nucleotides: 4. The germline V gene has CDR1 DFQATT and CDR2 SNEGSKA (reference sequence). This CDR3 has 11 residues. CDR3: CSARGGGASFF. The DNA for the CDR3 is TGCAGTGCTAGAGGCGGGGGGGCCTCGTTCTTC.

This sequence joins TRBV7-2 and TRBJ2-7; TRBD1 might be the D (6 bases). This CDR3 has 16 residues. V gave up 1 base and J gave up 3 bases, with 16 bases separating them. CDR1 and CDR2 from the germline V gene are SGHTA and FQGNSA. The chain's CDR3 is CASSLGDWRGGYEQYV. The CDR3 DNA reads TGTGCCAGCAGCTTAGGAGATTGGAGAGGGGGCTACGAGCAGTACGTC.

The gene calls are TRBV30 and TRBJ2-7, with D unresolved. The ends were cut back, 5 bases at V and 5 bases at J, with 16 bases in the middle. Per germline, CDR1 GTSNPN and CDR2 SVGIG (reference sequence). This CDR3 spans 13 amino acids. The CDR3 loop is CAWARAGTDEQYF. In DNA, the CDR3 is TGTGCCTGGGCAAGGGCAGGAACTGACGAGCAGTACTTC.